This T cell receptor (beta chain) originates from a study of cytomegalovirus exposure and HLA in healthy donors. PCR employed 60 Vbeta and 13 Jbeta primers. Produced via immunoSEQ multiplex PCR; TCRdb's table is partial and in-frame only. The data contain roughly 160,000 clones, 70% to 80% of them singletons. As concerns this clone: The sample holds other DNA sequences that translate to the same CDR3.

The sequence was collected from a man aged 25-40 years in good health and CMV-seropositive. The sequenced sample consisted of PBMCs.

CDR3 protein: CSVARADTQYF. CDR3 DNA: TGCAGCGTTGCGAGGGCAGATACGCAGTATTTT. V usage is TRBV29-1 and J usage is TRBJ2-3; D might be TRBD2 (5 bases). V lost 4 bases, J lost 4 bases, and 6 bases lay in between. CDR1 and CDR2 from the germline V gene are SQVTM and ANQGSEA. The CDR3 is 11 residues long.